A selection of T cell receptor beta chains follows, all from one sample in a study of T-cell reconstitution after alpha-beta-depleted transplantation in children. TCRdb reanalysed the PCR reads using MiXCR and keeps one entry per CDR3 protein. This table has a few hundred thousand distinct CDR3 sequences, 15% to 20% appearing once. The starting material was PBMCs, mostly from graft donor cells, obtained 360 days after TCRalphabeta/CD19-depleted stem cell transplant. Source of these receptors: a boy less than two years old who had a stem cell transplant for Wiskott-Aldrich syndrome, so the T cells may come from the graft donor. The CDR3 runs from the conserved cysteine through the conserved F or W. The order of the fields is J gene, V gene, clone size, D gene, CDR3 length, CDR3 DNA, CDR3 protein. A D gene is named only where the DNA matches it firmly. Clone size is stated in some rows and not others, as once, few, many or a class when expanded.

TRBJ1-2 | TRBV6-1 | - | TRBD1 | 14 | TGTGCCAGCAGTGAAGGACAGGGGTACTATGGCTACACCTTC | CASSEGQGYYGYTF
TRBJ1-2 | TRBV5-5 | few | - | 15 | TGTGCCAACTCCTCTGAAAAGGGGAAAGACTATGGCTACACCTTC | CANSSEKGKDYGYTF
TRBJ1-2 | TRBV5-1 | - | - | 13 | TGCGCCAGCAGCTTCTCAGGGGTCGGTGGCTACACCTTC | CASSFSGVGGYTF
TRBJ2-5 | TRBV10-2 | - | TRBD2 | 14 | TGCGCCAGCAGTGCACTAGCGGGAGTACGGACCCAGTACTTC | CASSALAGVRTQYF
TRBJ2-5 | TRBV5-4 | - | - | 13 | TGTGCCACCACGAGGTGGCGGCAAGAGACCCAGTACTTC | CATTRWRQETQYF
TRBJ2-1 | TRBV24-1 | - | TRBD2 | 15 | TGTGCCACCAGTGATATAGCGGGATCCTACAATGAGCAGTTCTTC | CATSDIAGSYNEQFF
TRBJ2-7 | TRBV7-9 | few | - | 12 | TGTGCCAGCAGCTCATACAGAGACGAGCAGTACTTC | CASSSYRDEQYF
TRBJ2-5 | TRBV6-5 | - | - | 15 | TGTGCCAGCAGTTACTCCAGGATATCACAAGAGACCCAGTACTTC | CASSYSRISQETQYF
TRBJ2-5 | TRBV10-3 | - | - | 16 | TGTGCCATCAGTGAGTCGGGCTGGGGTACACAAGAGACCCAGTACTTC | CAISESGWGTQETQYF
TRBJ1-4 | TRBV14 | - | TRBD1 | 15 | TGTGCCAGCAGCTACGGACAGGGGAAAAATGAAAAACTGTTTTTT | CASSYGQGKNEKLFF
TRBJ1-1 | TRBV6-2/TRBV6-3 | few | TRBD1 | 16 | TGTGCCAGCAGTTTCTCTCAGACAGGGGGTGACACTGAAGCTTTCTTT | CASSFSQTGGDTEAFF
TRBJ1-2 | TRBV20-1 | few | - | 12 | TGCAGTGGTCTCCATACTAACTATGGCTACACCTTC | CSGLHTNYGYTF
TRBJ2-2 | TRBV4-3 | few | - | 15 | TGCGCCAGCAGCCAAGACTCCACCTTCACCGGGGAGCTGTTTTTT | CASSQDSTFTGELFF
TRBJ2-2 | TRBV4-1 | few | - | 17 | TGCGCCAGCAGCCAAGAGAGGGGCAGGGGAGGTACCGGGGAGCTGTTTTTT | CASSQERGRGGTGELFF
TRBJ2-7 | TRBV20-1 | - | - | 14 | TGCAGTGCTGCGGGACTCCGATCTACCTACGAGCAGTACTTC | CSAAGLRSTYEQYF
TRBJ2-5 | TRBV5-6 | - | - | 15 | TGTGCCAGCAGCTTGCGATTTAGCCGGAAAGAGACCCAGTACTTC | CASSLRFSRKETQYF
TRBJ2-4 | TRBV29-1 | few | - | 13 | TGCAGCTTCTCAACCGTAGCCAAAAACATTCAGTACTTC | CSFSTVAKNIQYF
TRBJ2-3 | TRBV28 | - | - | 16 | TGTGCCAGCAGTTTTAGGCAGGGGGGAACGATGAGTACGCAGTATTTT | CASSFRQGGTMSTQYF
TRBJ2-7 | TRBV12-3/TRBV12-4 | few | - | 15 | TGTGCCAGCAGTGCACTAGCCAACATTCCCTACGAGCAGTACTTC | CASSALANIPYEQYF
TRBJ1-4 | TRBV18 | - | - | 15 | TGTGCCAGCTCACGCACCGGGAGAACTAATGAAAAACTGTTTTTT | CASSRTGRTNEKLFF
TRBJ2-5 | TRBV20-1 | - | - | 15 | TGCAGTGTCCCCCCCAGGGGCCGCCTCCAAGAGACCCAGTACTTC | CSVPPRGRLQETQYF
TRBJ2-3 | TRBV7-9 | - | TRBD2 | 16 | TGTGCCAGCAGCTTACACGGCGGGGGGACCACAGATACGCAGTATTTT | CASSLHGGGTTDTQYF
TRBJ2-1 | TRBV4-1 | many | TRBD2 | 15 | TGCGCCAGCAGCCCTAGCGGTGGTCCCTACAATGAGCAGTTCTTC | CASSPSGGPYNEQFF
TRBJ2-3 | TRBV7-9 | few | - | 14 | TGTGCCAGCAGCTCCTCATACGGGGCGTCCCGGCAGTATTTT | CASSSSYGASRQYF
TRBJ2-1 | TRBV10-1 | - | TRBD2 | 15 | TGCGCCAGCACTAAGGGACTAGCGGGAAGCGATGAGCAGTTCTTC | CASTKGLAGSDEQFF
TRBJ1-2 | TRBV12-3/TRBV12-4 | few | - | 12 | TGTGCCAGCAGGAGGGAGAACTATGGCTACACCTTC | CASRRENYGYTF
TRBJ2-5 | TRBV2 | few | TRBD1 | 14 | TGTGCCAGCAGTGGACGGACAGGGAGCCAGACCCAGTACTTC | CASSGRTGSQTQYF
TRBJ1-2 | TRBV9 | - | - | 14 | TGTGCCAGCAGCGCCTCCGGGGCCAACTATGGCTACACCTTC | CASSASGANYGYTF